This record concerns one T cell receptor (beta chain) sequence. Antigen: not known. This CDR3 region has 12 residues. Per the germline V gene, CDR1 is MDHEN and CDR2 is SYDVKM. Trimming removed 2 bases at V and 5 bases at J, with 4 bases between. This sample is part of a study of cytotoxic CD8 clonotypes in ibrutinib-treated CLL. Study-wide points: Rising at ibrutinib response, clonality subsequently fell back toward baseline at progression. Contraction or stability on treatment characterized the public clonotypes, which were uncommon.

Investigators sought sequencing depths of between 1 in 200,000 and 1 in 1 million T cells. TCRdb's table, derived via immunoSEQ multiplex PCR, lists solely in-frame clones and lacks some. This sample carries about 160,000 clones, about four fifths of them seen once, and the ten largest clones take 4.6%. Sequenced material: PBMCs, taken after 24 months of ibrutinib treatment. The V gene is TRBV28, the J gene TRBJ2-1, with D hard to call. This sequence was found in a human donor with chronic lymphocytic leukemia. CDR3: CASSLGDNEQFF. CDR3 DNA: TGTGCCAGCAGTTTAGGGGACAATGAGCAGTTCTTC.